The 21 T cell receptor beta chains listed next were all sequenced from one sample in a study of blood T cell repertoires in COVID-19. Sequenced by immunoSEQ multiplex PCR; TCRdb stores in-frame clones only, minus some. Of about 420,000 clones listed, about 87% are singletons. Sequences were obtained from peripheral blood. The origin of the receptors is a man younger than 30 with COVID-19, enrolled during active disease.

The rearrangement links TRBV7-9 to TRBJ2-3; 10 bases align to TRBD2. Germline lookup yields CDR1 SEHNR and CDR2 FQNEAQ (reference sequence). Losses at the gene ends were 3 bases for V and 3 bases for J; bases not matched to a gene: 6. The CDR3 sequence is 16 residues long. The CDR3 loop reads CASSFSWTSGTDTQYF. The CDR3 nucleotides read TGTGCCAGCAGCTTCTCCTGGACTAGCGGAACAGATACGCAGTATTTT. The whole variable domain, filled in from reference TRBV7-9 and TRBJ2-3, reads DTGVSQNPRHKITKRGQNVTFRCDPISEHNRLYWYRQTLGQGPEFLTYFQNEAQLEKSRLLSDRFSAERPKGSFSTLEIQRTEQGDSAMYLCASSFSWTSGTDTQYFGPGTRLTVL.

This chain joins TRBV6-2 or TRBV6-3 and TRBJ1-5; TRBD1 matches 8 bases. This CDR3 comprises 14 residues. The germline V gene has CDR1 MNHEY and CDR2 SVGEGT. Germline trimming cut 4 bases from V and 5 bases from J; bases unmatched to any gene: 4. The CDR3 reads CASSWQGAYQPQHF. The CDR3 DNA reads as TGTGCCAGCAGTTGGCAGGGGGCTTATCAGCCCCAGCATTTT.

The gene calls are TRBV6-5 and TRBJ2-2; TRBD2 matches at 7 bases. Germline loops: CDR1 MNHEY, CDR2 SVGAGI. The CDR3 contains 15 residues. The V segment lost 0 bases and the J segment 9 bases; nucleotides outside the gene matches: 7. The CDR3 nucleotides are TGTGCCAGCAGTTACTCGGGGACTATTCAGCGGGAGCTGTTTTTT. It codes for CASSYSGTIQRELFF.

This rearrangement joins TRBV6-5 to TRBJ1-5; 7 bases line up with TRBD1. Trimming at V came to 8 bases and at J to 6 bases, leaving 13 bases not matched to a gene. The CDR3 runs 15 residues. Germline CDR1 and CDR2: MNHEY and SVGAGI. The CDR3 bases are TGTGCCAGCGCCAGGTCAGGGGGGCTAGGTCAGCCCCAGCATTTT. Residues: CASARSGGLGQPQHF.

The chain employs TRBV19 and TRBJ2-2; D may be TRBD1 (6 bases). Germline V gene data show CDR1 as LNHDA and CDR2 as SQIVND (reference sequence). The V end lost 7 bases, the J end lost 6 bases, and 15 bases lay between the germline ends. This CDR3 spans 14 amino acids. The CDR3 region has the DNA TGTGCCAGTAATACAGGGAGAGAGGCCGGGGAGCTGTTTTTT. Protein product: CASNTGREAGELFF.

This chain uses TRBV5-1 with TRBJ2-7, with a weak D call TRBD2 (5 bases). This CDR3 is built from 13 residues. The V end was cut by 7 bases, the J end by 7 bases, with 18 bases between. Germline V gene lookup returns CDR1 SGHRS and CDR2 YFSETQ. The CDR3 DNA sequence: TGCGCCAGCGGCAGGACCCACCCGGGAGAGCAGTACTTC. It yields the protein CASGRTHPGEQYF.

The genes are TRBV21-1 and TRBJ1-1; TRBD1 is taken as the D call from the table, unchecked against the DNA. TRBV21-1 is a listed pseudogene. The CDR3 contains 15 residues. The CDR3 region is CASSLKTGTNTEAFF. In nucleotides, the CDR3 is TGTGCCAGCAGCTTGAAGACAGGGACGAACACTGAAGCTTTCTTT.

The chain uses TRBV14 and TRBJ2-2, with 9 bases lining up with TRBD1. This CDR3 spans 17 amino acids. V trimming: 0 bases; J trimming: 1 base; junction bases outside the gene matches: 3. Germline CDR1 reads SGHDN; CDR2 reads FVKESK. The CDR3 reads CASSQDGTGQNTGELFF. The CDR3 coding sequence is TGTGCCAGCAGCCAAGATGGGACAGGGCAGAACACCGGGGAGCTGTTTTTT.

The chain couples TRBV6-6 to TRBJ1-2; 7 nucleotides match TRBD1. This CDR3 has 14 residues. From germline, CDR1 is MNHNY and CDR2 SVGAGI (reference sequence). V lost 5 bases and J lost 6; bases outside the gene matches: 9. This chain's CDR3 is CASSTNSGTDGYTF. The CDR3 DNA reads TGTGCCAGCAGTACTAATTCCGGGACAGATGGCTACACCTTC.

The V gene is TRBV19, the J gene TRBJ2-2, with a tentative D call TRBD2 (6 bases). Germline values: CDR1 LNHDA, CDR2 SQIVND (reference sequence). V dropped 7 bases and J dropped 5 bases, with 8 bases sitting between them. This CDR3 comprises 12 residues. CDR3 DNA sequence: TGTGCCAGTAATCGGGGGACCGGGGAGCTGTTTTTT. This encodes CASNRGTGELFF.

V is TRBV2 and J is TRBJ2-7; D perhaps matches TRBD1 (6 bases). This CDR3 has 14 amino acids. Trimming cost V 9 bases and J 5 bases, with 20 bases left between them. Germline assignment: CDR1 SNHLY and CDR2 FYNNEI. CDR3 DNA sequence: TGTGCCAGGGGCCCACAGGGATCTCGGGACGAGCAGTACTTC. Protein product: CARGPQGSRDEQYF.

For the CDR3, the DNA is TGTGCCAGCAGCTACAGGCCGAGCTCCTACGAGCAGTACTTC. It specifies CASSYRPSSYEQYF. V usage is TRBV27 and J usage is TRBJ2-7; TRBD1 might be the D (5 bases). Germline CDR1 and CDR2: MNHEY and SMNVEV (reference sequence). This CDR3 is 14 amino acids long. Trimming stripped 6 bases from V and 0 bases from J, with 12 bases between.

The V gene is TRBV30, the J gene TRBJ2-5; 8 bases agree with TRBD2. The germline V gene has CDR1 GTSNPN and CDR2 SVGIG (reference sequence). J lost 4 bases, V lost 2 bases, and 6 bases had no gene match. The CDR3 has 14 amino acids. The CDR3 bases are TGTGCCTGGAGTTTCGCGGGAGGTATAGAGACCCAGTACTTC. Amino acid sequence: CAWSFAGGIETQYF.

This clone was seen only once. The genes are TRBV2 and TRBJ1-1, with D maybe TRBD1 (6 bases). This CDR3 is 12 amino acids long. Trimming cost V 7 bases and J 1 base, with 7 bases left between them. CDR1 and CDR2 (germline): SNHLY, FYNNEI. The CDR3 DNA reads TGTGCCAGCAAGACAGGGAACACTGAAGCTTTCTTT. Translation: CASKTGNTEAFF.

V gene TRBV5-1 combines with J gene TRBJ2-3, with D maybe TRBD1 (5 bases). V lost 4 bases to trimming and J lost 4 bases, with 16 bases between them. CDR3 length: 15 amino acids. Germline V CDR1 and CDR2: SGHRS, YFSETQ. CDR3 sequence reads: CASSLKMQGSDTQYF. The CDR3 DNA is TGCGCCAGCAGCCTGAAAATGCAGGGTTCAGATACGCAGTATTTT.

The V gene is TRBV5-1, the J gene TRBJ2-7, with D possibly TRBD2 on 5 matching bases. Germline CDR1 and CDR2: SGHRS and YFSETQ. The CDR3 runs to 12 residues. V was pared by 0 bases and J by 5 bases, with 6 bases between. CDR3 sequence (DNA): TGCGCCAGCAGCTTGGTGCGGGACGAGCAGTACTTC. Translating it yields CASSLVRDEQYF. The full variable domain, completed using reference TRBV5-1 and TRBJ2-7, is KAGVTQTPRYLIKTRGQQVTLSCSPISGHRSVSWYQQTPGQGLQFLFEYFSETQRNKGNFPGRFSGRQFSNSRSEMNVSTLELGDSALYLCASSLVRDEQYFGPGTRLTVT.

The chain employs TRBV19 and TRBJ1-1; D is undetermined. V lost 5 bases to trimming and J lost 1 base, with 5 bases between them. Germline CDR1 reads LNHDA; CDR2 reads SQIVND (reference sequence). This CDR3 spans 12 amino acids. CDR3 nucleotides: TGTGCCAGTAGTGCGAGGAACACTGAAGCTTTCTTT. Encoded protein: CASSARNTEAFF.

This chain links TRBV2 with TRBJ1-1, with 10 bases fitting TRBD1. This CDR3 contains 14 residues. Trimming took 7 bases from V and 4 from J; bases not matched to a gene: 6. CDR1 SNHLY and CDR2 FYNNEI come from the germline V gene. CDR3 loop: CASTKTGGGTEAFF. CDR3 in DNA: TGTGCCAGCACCAAGACAGGGGGCGGCACTGAAGCTTTCTTT.

This rearrangement joins TRBV5-4 to TRBJ1-2; D is unclear. Germline loops: CDR1 SGHNT, CDR2 YYREEE (reference sequence). The V end was cut by 1 base, the J end by 6 bases, with 16 bases between. CDR3 size: 15 residues. The CDR3 sequence: CASSLSPGSDNGYTF. The CDR3 DNA reads TGTGCCAGCAGCTTGTCTCCGGGATCCGATAATGGCTACACCTTC.

This clone appeared a few times. The rearrangement links TRBV11-3 to TRBJ1-5; no clear D. The ends were cut back, 5 bases at V and 0 bases at J, with 8 bases in the middle. This CDR3 is 14 amino acids long. Germline lookup yields CDR1 SGHNT and CDR2 YENEEA. The CDR3 coding sequence is TGTGCCAGCAGCCGTGACAATAGCAATCAGCCCCAGCATTTT. This codes for CASSRDNSNQPQHF.

The V and J genes are TRBV14 and TRBJ1-3; D is unresolved. Trimming pared 0 bases from V and 0 bases from J, leaving 6 bases between. Germline V gives CDR1 SGHDN, CDR2 FVKESK. The CDR3 contains 15 residues. The CDR3 DNA sequence: TGTGCCAGCAGCCAAGACAGAACCTCTGGAAACACCATATATTTT. The encoded protein is CASSQDRTSGNTIYF.